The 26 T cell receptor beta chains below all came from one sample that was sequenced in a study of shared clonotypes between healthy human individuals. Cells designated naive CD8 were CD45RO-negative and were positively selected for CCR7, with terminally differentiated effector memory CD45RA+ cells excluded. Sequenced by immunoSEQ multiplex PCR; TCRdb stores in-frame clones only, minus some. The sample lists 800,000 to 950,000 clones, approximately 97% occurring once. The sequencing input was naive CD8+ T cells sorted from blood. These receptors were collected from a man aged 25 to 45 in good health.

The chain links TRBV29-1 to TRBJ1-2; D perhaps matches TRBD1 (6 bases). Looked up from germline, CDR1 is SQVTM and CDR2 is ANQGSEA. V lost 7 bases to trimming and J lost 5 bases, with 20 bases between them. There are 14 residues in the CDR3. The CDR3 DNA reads TGCAGCGCCGAGGACAGTTCTACTGGATATGGCTACACCTTC. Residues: CSAEDSSTGYGYTF.

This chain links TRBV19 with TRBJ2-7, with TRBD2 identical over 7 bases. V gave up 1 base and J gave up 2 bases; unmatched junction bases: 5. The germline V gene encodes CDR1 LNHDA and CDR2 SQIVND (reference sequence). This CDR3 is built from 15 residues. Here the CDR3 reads CASSIGPSGAYEQYF. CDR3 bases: TGTGCCAGTAGTATAGGACCTAGCGGAGCCTACGAGCAGTACTTC.

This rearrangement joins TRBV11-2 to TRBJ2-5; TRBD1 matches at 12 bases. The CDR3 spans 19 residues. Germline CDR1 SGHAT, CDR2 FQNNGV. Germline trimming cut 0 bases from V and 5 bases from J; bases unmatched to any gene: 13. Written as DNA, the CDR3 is TGTGCCAGCAGCTTAGATTCGCTTGGGACAGGGGGCTTAAGGGAGACCCAGTACTTC. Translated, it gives CASSLDSLGTGGLRETQYF.

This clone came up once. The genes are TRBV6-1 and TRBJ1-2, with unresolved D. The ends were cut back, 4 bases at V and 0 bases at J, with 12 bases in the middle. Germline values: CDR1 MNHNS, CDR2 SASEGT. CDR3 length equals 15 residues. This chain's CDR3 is CASSGRESANYGYTF. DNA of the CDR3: TGTGCCAGCAGTGGAAGGGAGTCGGCTAACTATGGCTACACCTTC.

CDR3 amino acids: CASCNRDRGYEQYF. The CDR3 bases are TGTGCCAGTTGCAACCGGGACAGGGGATACGAGCAGTACTTC. The J gene is TRBJ2-7, the V gene TRBV19; 10 bases map to TRBD1. The ends lost 8 bases at V and 4 bases at J; junction bases unmatched: 8. Germline CDR1 is LNHDA and CDR2 is SQIVND (reference sequence). CDR3 size: 14 residues.

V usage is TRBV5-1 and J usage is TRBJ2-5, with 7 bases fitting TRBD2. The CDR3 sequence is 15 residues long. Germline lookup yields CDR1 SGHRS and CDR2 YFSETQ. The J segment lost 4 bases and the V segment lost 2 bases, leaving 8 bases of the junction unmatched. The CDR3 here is CASSFLGRTRETQYF. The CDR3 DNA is TGCGCCAGCAGCTTCCTCGGGAGGACTCGAGAGACCCAGTACTTC.

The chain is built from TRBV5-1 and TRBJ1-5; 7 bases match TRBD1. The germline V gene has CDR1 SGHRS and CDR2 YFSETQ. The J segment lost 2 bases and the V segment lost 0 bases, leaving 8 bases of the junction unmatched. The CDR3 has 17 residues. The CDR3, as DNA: TGCGCCAGCAGCTTGGAATTGAAAGACAGGGGCAATCAGCCCCAGCATTTT. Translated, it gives CASSLELKDRGNQPQHF.

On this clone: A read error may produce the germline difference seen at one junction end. The CDR3 sequence: CASREVTESWTEAFF. In nucleotides, the CDR3 is TGTGCCAGCAGGGAAGTTACCGAAAGTTGGACTGAAGCTTTCTTT. The chain has TRBV6-1 and TRBJ1-1; D is ambiguous. Germline V gene lookup returns CDR1 MNHNS and CDR2 SASEGT. The length of the CDR3 is 15 residues.

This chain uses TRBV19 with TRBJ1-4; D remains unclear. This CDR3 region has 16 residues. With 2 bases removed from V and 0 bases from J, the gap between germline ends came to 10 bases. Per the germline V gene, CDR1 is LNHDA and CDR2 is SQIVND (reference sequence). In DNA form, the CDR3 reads TGTGCCAGTAGTATACGTCCAGCTGCAACTAATGAAAAACTGTTTTTT. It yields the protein CASSIRPAATNEKLFF. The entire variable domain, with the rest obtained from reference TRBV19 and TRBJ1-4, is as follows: DGGITQSPKYLFRKEGQNVTLSCEQNLNHDAMYWYRQDPGQGLRLIYYSQIVNDFQKGDIAEGYSVSREKKESFPLTVTSAQKNPTAFYLCASSIRPAATNEKLFFGSGTQLSVL.

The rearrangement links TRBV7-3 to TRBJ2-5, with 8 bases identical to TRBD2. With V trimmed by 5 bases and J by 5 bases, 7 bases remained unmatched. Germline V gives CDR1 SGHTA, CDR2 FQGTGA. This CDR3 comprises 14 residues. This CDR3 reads CASSPAGGWETQYF. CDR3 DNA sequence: TGTGCCAGCAGCCCGGCGGGAGGTTGGGAGACCCAGTACTTC.

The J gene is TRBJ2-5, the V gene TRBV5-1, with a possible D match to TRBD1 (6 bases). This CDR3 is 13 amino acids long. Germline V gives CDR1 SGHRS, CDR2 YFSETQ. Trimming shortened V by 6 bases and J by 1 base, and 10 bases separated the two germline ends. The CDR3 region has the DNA TGCGCCAGCAATCCGGACAGCCAAGAGACCCAGTACTTC. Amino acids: CASNPDSQETQYF.

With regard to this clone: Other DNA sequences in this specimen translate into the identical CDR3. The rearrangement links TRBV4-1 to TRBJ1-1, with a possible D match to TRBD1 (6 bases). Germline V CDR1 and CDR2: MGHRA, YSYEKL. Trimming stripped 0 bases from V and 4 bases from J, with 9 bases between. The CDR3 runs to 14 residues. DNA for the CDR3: TGCGCCAGCAGCCAAGAAGGGGGGGTCACTGAAGCTTTCTTT. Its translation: CASSQEGGVTEAFF.

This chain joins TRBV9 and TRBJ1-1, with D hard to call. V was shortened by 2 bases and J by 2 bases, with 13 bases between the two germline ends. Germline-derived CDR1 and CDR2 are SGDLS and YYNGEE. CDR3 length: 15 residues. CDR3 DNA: TGTGCCAGCAGCGTGGACGGAGCCATAAACACTGAAGCTTTCTTT. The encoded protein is CASSVDGAINTEAFF.

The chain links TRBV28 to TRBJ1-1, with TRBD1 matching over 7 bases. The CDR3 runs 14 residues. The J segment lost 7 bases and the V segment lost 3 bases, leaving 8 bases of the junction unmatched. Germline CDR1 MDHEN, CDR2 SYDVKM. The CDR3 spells CASSLVGGKGEAFF. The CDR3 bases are TGTGCCAGCAGTTTGGTAGGGGGCAAGGGTGAAGCTTTCTTT. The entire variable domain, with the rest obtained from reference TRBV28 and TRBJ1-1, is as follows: DVKVTQSSRYLVKRTGEKVFLECVQDMDHENMFWYRQDPGLGLRLIYFSYDVKMKEKGDIPEGYSVSREKKERFSLILESASTNQTSMYLCASSLVGGKGEAFFGQGTRLTVV.

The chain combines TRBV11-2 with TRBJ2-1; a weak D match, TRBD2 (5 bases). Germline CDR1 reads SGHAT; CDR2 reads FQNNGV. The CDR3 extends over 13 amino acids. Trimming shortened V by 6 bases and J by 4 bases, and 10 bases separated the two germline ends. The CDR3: CASRLTIYNEQFF. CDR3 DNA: TGTGCCAGCAGGTTGACTATTTACAATGAGCAGTTCTTC.

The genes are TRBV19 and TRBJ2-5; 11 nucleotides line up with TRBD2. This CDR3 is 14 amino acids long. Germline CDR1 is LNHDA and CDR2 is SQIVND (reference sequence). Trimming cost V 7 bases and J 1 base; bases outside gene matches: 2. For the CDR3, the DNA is TGTGCCAGTAAGACTAGCGGGATCCAAGAGACCCAGTACTTC. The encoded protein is CASKTSGIQETQYF.

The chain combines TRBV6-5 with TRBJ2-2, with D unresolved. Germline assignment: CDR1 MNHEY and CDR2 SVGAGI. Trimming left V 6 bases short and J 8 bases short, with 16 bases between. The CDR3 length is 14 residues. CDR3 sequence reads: CASSIRTAGGELFF. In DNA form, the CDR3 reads TGTGCCAGCAGCATTAGAACGGCCGGGGGGGAGCTGTTTTTT.

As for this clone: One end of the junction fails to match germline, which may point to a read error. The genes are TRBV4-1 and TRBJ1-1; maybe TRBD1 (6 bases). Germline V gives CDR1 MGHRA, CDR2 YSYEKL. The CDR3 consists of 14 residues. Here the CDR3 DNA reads TGCGCCAGCAGCCAAGATCGGTTGACAGGCCAACTGGTCTTT. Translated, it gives CASSQDRLTGQLVF.

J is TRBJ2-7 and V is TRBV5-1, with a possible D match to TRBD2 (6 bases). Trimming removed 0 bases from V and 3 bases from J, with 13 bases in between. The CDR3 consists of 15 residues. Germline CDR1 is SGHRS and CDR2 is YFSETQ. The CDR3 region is CASSLVSGLIYEQYF. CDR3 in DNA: TGCGCCAGCAGCTTGGTGTCAGGACTAATCTACGAGCAGTACTTC.

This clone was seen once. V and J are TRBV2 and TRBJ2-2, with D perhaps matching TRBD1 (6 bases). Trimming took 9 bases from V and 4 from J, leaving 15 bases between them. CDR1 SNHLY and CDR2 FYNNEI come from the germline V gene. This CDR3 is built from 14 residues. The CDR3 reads CARGSGDSTGELFF. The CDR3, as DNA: TGTGCCAGGGGCTCAGGGGATTCCACCGGGGAGCTGTTTTTT. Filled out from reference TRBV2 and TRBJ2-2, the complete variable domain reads EPEVTQTPSHQVTQMGQEVILRCVPISNHLYFYWYRQILGQKVEFLVSFYNNEISEKSEIFDDQFSVERPDGSNFTLKIRSTKLEDSAMYFCARGSGDSTGELFFGEGSRLTVL.

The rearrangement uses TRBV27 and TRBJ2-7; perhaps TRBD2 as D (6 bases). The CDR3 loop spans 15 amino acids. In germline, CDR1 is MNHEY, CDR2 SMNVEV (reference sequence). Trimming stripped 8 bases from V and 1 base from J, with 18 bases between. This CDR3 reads CASRASAGPSYEQYF. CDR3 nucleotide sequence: TGTGCCAGCCGAGCTTCGGCGGGGCCTTCCTACGAGCAGTACTTC.

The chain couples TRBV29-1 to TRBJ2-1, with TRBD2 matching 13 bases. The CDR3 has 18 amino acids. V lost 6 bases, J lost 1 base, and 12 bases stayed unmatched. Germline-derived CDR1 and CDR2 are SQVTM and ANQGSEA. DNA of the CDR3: TGCAGCGTCACCGGACTAGCGGGAGCGGGCGGGTCCTACAATGAGCAGTTCTTC. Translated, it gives CSVTGLAGAGGSYNEQFF.

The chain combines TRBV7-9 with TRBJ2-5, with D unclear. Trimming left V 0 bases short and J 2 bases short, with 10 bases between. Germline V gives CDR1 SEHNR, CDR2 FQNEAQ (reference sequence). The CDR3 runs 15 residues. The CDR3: CASSLAPSPQETQYF. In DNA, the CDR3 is TGTGCCAGCAGCTTAGCTCCATCCCCACAAGAGACCCAGTACTTC.

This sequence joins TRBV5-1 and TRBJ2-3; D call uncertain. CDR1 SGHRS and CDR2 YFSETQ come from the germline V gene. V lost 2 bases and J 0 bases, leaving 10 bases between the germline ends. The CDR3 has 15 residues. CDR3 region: CASSFVGTSTDTQYF. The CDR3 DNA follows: TGCGCCAGCAGCTTCGTAGGAACTAGCACAGATACGCAGTATTTT.

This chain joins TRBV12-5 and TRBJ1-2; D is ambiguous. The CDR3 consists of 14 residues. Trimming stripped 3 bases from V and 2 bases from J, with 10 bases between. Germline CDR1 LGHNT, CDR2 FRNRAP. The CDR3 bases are TGTGCTAGTGGTTTCTCCCAGGCGAACTATGGCTACACCTTC. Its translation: CASGFSQANYGYTF.

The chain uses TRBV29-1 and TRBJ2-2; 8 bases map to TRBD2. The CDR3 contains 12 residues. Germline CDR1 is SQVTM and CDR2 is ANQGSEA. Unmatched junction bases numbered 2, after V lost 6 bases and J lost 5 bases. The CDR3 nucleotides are TGCAGCGTAGCGGGAGAAACCGGGGAGCTGTTTTTT. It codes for CSVAGETGELFF.